This entry describes one TCR beta chain. Its antigen is not known. From germline, CDR1 is LNHNV and CDR2 YYDKDF (reference sequence). After removal of 0 bases from V and 5 bases from J, the junction contained 8 bases not matched to a gene. The length of the CDR3 is 17 residues. The data originate from a study of shared clonotypes between healthy human individuals. Study-wide context: Per donor, CD8 memory used one plate, CD8 naive used two, CD4 memory used three and CD4 naive used three. General study findings and limits: Represented diversity, genetic and exposure-history alike, was limited by few donors. What naive subsets generally showed was a larger estimated richness than memory subsets showed.

Produced via immunoSEQ multiplex PCR; TCRdb's table is partial and in-frame only. The table includes roughly 1,500,000 clones, nearly 99% detected once. What was sequenced was naive CD4+ T cells sorted from blood. Subset described: CD45RA+ positively selected. The chain has TRBV15 and TRBJ2-7; 12 bases match TRBD2. The source of this sequence is a man aged 25 to 40 in good health. The CDR3 bases are TGTGCCACCAGCAGAGATATACTAGCGGGAGGACGCGACGAGCAGTACTTC. This translates into CATSRDILAGGRDEQYF. The full variable domain, with the rest looked up from reference TRBV15 and TRBJ2-7, is DAMVIQNPRYQVTQFGKPVTLSCSQTLNHNVMYWYQQKSSQAPKLLFHYYDKDFNNEADTPDNFQSRRPNTSFCFLDIRSPGLGDTAMYLCATSRDILAGGRDEQYFGPGTRLTVT.